One sample yielded the 7 T cell receptor beta chains listed below, sequenced in a study of shared clonotypes between healthy human individuals. The data were produced by immunoSEQ multiplex PCR, yet TCRdb's version contains in-frame clones alone and is incomplete. Found here are some 1,600,000 clones, 95% to 99% of them singletons; the top ten hold 0.4% to 0.45%. The sample taken for sequencing was naive CD4+ T cells sorted from blood. Documented subset: CD45RA+ positively selected. The receptors come from a man aged 25 to 40 in good health.

V and J are TRBV29-1 and TRBJ2-7; the D is unclear. Germline V gene sequence: CDR1 SQVTM, CDR2 ANQGSEA. The CDR3 runs to 12 residues. V was trimmed by 4 bases and J by 0 bases, leaving 7 bases between them. CDR3 sequence reads: CSVGPSSYEQYF. DNA for the CDR3: TGCAGCGTTGGACCCAGCTCCTACGAGCAGTACTTC.

The genes are TRBV5-5 and TRBJ1-1; TRBD1 matches at 7 bases. Trimming removed 6 bases from V and 4 bases from J; junction bases left unmatched: 6. Germline loops: CDR1 SGHKS, CDR2 YYEKEE (reference sequence). The CDR3 totals 13 residues. The CDR3, as DNA: TGTGCCAGCAACCCGTCAGGGGGCACTGAAGCTTTCTTT. It codes for CASNPSGGTEAFF.

The genes are TRBV5-1 and TRBJ2-7, with TRBD2 as a possible D gene (7 bases). CDR3 length: 14 residues. The V gene's germline CDR1 is SGHRS and CDR2 YFSETQ. V lost 4 bases to trimming and J lost 3 bases, with 14 bases between them. The CDR3 DNA reads as TGCGCCAGCAGCCGGGGGGCAGAGCACTACGAGCAGTACTTC. Residues: CASSRGAEHYEQYF.

This clone was counted once. This chain links TRBV5-4 with TRBJ2-2, with 7 bases aligning to TRBD1. J gave up 0 bases and V 6 bases, and 2 bases lay outside the gene matches. The CDR3 has 14 amino acids. Per the germline V gene, CDR1 is SGHNT and CDR2 is YYREEE (reference sequence). The CDR3 DNA sequence: TGTGCCAGCAAACAGGGGACGAACACCGGGGAGCTGTTTTTT. It translates to CASKQGTNTGELFF. The full variable domain, its missing parts supplied by reference TRBV5-4 and TRBJ2-2, is ETGVTQSPTHLIKTRGQQVTLRCSSQSGHNTVSWYQQALGQGPQFIFQYYREEENGRGNFPPRFSGLQFPNYSSELNVNALELDDSALYLCASKQGTNTGELFFGEGSRLTVL.

The CDR3 reads CASSSFPGNTIYF. The CDR3, as DNA: TGTGCCAGCAGTTCCTTTCCTGGAAACACCATATATTTT. The gene calls are TRBV28 and TRBJ1-3; D not resolved. The V gene lost 4 bases and the J gene lost 2 bases, with 6 bases spanning the gap. In germline, CDR1 is MDHEN, CDR2 SYDVKM. This CDR3 has 13 residues.

The CDR3 sequence is CASSFYTTGANVLTF. The CDR3 nucleotides are TGTGCCAGCAGCTTCTATACTACTGGGGCCAACGTCCTGACTTTC. The J gene is TRBJ2-6, the V gene TRBV7-3, with D unclear. The CDR3 is made up of 15 amino acids. The germline V gene encodes CDR1 SGHTA and CDR2 FQGTGA. V lost 3 bases and J 2 bases, leaving 8 bases between the germline ends.

Details on this clone: The same CDR3 arises from other DNA sequences in this sample as well. The chain employs TRBV9 and TRBJ2-2; D unresolved. This CDR3 is built from 15 residues. V gave up 0 bases and J gave up 0 bases, with 6 bases separating them. Looked up from germline, CDR1 is SGDLS and CDR2 is YYNGEE. This chain's CDR3 is CASSVAVTNTGELFF. The CDR3 region has the DNA TGTGCCAGCAGCGTAGCAGTCACGAACACCGGGGAGCTGTTTTTT.